This is a list of T cell receptor beta chains from one sample in a study of monozygotic twins with inflammatory bowel disease. Reanalyzing the 5' RACE reads, TCRdb keeps one entry per CDR3 protein, without DNA. This listing includes about 210,000 distinct CDR3 sequences. Input material: blood. The receptors here all came from a human donor with ulcerative colitis or Crohn's disease, or a healthy co-twin of an affected twin (not recorded which). Each CDR3 is given with its conserved first and last residue. Fields, in order: V gene, J gene, CDR3 protein.

v_call: TRBV19; j_call: TRBJ2-5; cdr3_aa: CASSISGQGAGETQYF
v_call: TRBV5-1; j_call: TRBJ1-2; cdr3_aa: CASSLDTADYGYTF
v_call: TRBV5-1; j_call: TRBJ1-1; cdr3_aa: CASSKLPGVKGDTEAFF
v_call: TRBV20-1; j_call: TRBJ1-1; cdr3_aa: CSARRAGLEAFF
v_call: TRBV20-1; j_call: TRBJ2-5; cdr3_aa: CSALGQGGQETQYF
v_call: TRBV19; j_call: TRBJ1-1; cdr3_aa: CASSSDQNTEAFF
v_call: TRBV18; j_call: TRBJ2-5; cdr3_aa: CASSPRTSGGETQYF
v_call: TRBV6-1; j_call: TRBJ2-7; cdr3_aa: CASSVTGRAYEQYF
v_call: TRBV11-2; j_call: TRBJ2-5; cdr3_aa: CASSRQGARYF
v_call: TRBV11-3; j_call: TRBJ2-1; cdr3_aa: CASSREAGFSYNEQFF
v_call: TRBV14; j_call: TRBJ2-1; cdr3_aa: CASSLTSGPSSYNEQFF
v_call: TRBV4-1; j_call: TRBJ2-1; cdr3_aa: CASRRGTDYNEQFF
v_call: TRBV12-3/TRBV12-4; j_call: TRBJ1-2; cdr3_aa: CASSWGQSNYGYTF
v_call: TRBV4-1; j_call: TRBJ2-7; cdr3_aa: CASSSIILTRTGGYEQYF
v_call: TRBV5-1; j_call: TRBJ1-2; cdr3_aa: CASSWDSSYGYTF
v_call: TRBV5-1; j_call: TRBJ2-7; cdr3_aa: CASRPDRAVFYEQYF
v_call: TRBV20-1; j_call: TRBJ2-7; cdr3_aa: CSAPMQEGNEQYF
v_call: TRBV5-5; j_call: TRBJ1-1; cdr3_aa: CASSSRTGGFGTEAFF
v_call: TRBV6-1; j_call: TRBJ2-2; cdr3_aa: CASSRRSGTTGELFF